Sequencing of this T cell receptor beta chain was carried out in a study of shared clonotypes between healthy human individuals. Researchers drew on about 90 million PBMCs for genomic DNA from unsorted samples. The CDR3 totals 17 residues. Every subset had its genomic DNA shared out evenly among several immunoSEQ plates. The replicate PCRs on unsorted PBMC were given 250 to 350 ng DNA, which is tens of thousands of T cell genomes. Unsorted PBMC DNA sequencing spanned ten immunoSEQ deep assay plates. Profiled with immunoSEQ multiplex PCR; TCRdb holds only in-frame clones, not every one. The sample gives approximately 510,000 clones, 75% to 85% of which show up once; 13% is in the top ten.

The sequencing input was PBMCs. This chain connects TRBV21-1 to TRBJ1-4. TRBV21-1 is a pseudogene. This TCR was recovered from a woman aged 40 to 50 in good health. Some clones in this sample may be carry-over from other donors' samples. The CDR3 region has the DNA TGTGCCAGCAGCAAAGAAAGGTGGGTGAATAGACATGAAAAACTGTTTTTT. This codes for CASSKERWVNRHEKLFF.